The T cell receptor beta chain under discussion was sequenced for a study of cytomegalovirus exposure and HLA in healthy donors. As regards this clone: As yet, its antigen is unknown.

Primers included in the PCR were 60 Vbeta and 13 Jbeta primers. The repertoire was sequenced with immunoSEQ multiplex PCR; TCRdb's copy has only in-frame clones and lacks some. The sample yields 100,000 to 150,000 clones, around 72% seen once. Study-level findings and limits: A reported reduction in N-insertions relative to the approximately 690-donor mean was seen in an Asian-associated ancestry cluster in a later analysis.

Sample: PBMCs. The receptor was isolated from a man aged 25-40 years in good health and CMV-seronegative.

CDR3: CASRSRQGNWEKLFF. The CDR3 DNA reads as TGTGCCAGCCGATCTCGGCAGGGGAATTGGGAAAAACTGTTTTTT. This chain connects TRBV2 to TRBJ1-4; possibly TRBD1 for D (6 bases). Germline CDR1 is SNHLY and CDR2 is FYNNEI. Between the trimmed V and J ends, which lost 8 bases and 8 bases, there was a span of 21 bases. CDR3 length equals 15 residues.